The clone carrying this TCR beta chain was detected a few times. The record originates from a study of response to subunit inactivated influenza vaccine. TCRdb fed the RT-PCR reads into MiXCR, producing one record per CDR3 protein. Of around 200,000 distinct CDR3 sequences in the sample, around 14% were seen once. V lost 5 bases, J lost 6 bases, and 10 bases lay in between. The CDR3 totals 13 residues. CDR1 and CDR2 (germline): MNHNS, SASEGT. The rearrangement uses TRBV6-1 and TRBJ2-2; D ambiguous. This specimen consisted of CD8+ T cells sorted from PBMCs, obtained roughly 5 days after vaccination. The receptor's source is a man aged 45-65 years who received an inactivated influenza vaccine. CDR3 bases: TGTGCCAGCAGTACCCTTAGGGCCGGGGAGCTGTTTTTT. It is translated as CASSTLRAGELFF.